This is a list of T cell receptor beta chains from one sample in a study of blood T cell repertoires in COVID-19. Data came from immunoSEQ multiplex PCR; TCRdb stores just in-frame clones and leaves some out. This table holds fewer than 35,000 clones, 80% to 90% found once. The sequencing sample was made of peripheral blood. The receptors here all came from a human donor in a cohort sampled during active COVID-19. The CDR3 runs from the conserved cysteine through the conserved F or W. Each record gives: D gene, V gene, J gene, clone size, CDR3 protein, CDR3 DNA. The D gene is left open where the match is weak. A clone size is listed for some rows: how often the clone was seen (once, few, many), or a class if it is expanded.

d_call: TRBD2; v_call: TRBV7-7; j_call: TRBJ2-5; clone_size: NA; cdr3_aa: CASSPYLAAQETQYF; cdr3_nt: TGTGCCAGCAGCCCGTACCTAGCGGCCCAAGAGACCCAGTACTTC
d_call: NA; v_call: TRBV7-2; j_call: TRBJ2-7; clone_size: NA; cdr3_aa: CASSLVGGGNPYEQYF; cdr3_nt: TGTGCCAGCAGCTTAGTGGGTGGCGGGAACCCCTACGAGCAGTACTTC
d_call: NA; v_call: TRBV6-6; j_call: TRBJ2-5; clone_size: NA; cdr3_aa: CASSYSGGETQYF; cdr3_nt: TGTGCCAGCAGTTACTCAGGGGGAGAGACCCAGTACTTC
d_call: TRBD1; v_call: TRBV5-6; j_call: TRBJ2-7; clone_size: NA; cdr3_aa: CASSRSPGQGNYEQYF; cdr3_nt: TGTGCCAGCAGCAGAAGCCCGGGACAGGGGAACTACGAGCAGTACTTC
d_call: NA; v_call: TRBV11-2; j_call: TRBJ2-7; clone_size: NA; cdr3_aa: CASSLDRVSYEQYF; cdr3_nt: TGTGCCAGCAGCTTAGATCGGGTATCCTACGAGCAGTACTTC
d_call: TRBD2; v_call: TRBV7-6; j_call: TRBJ2-3; clone_size: NA; cdr3_aa: CASSFFSGGAKDTQYF; cdr3_nt: TGTGCCAGCAGCTTCTTTAGCGGGGGGGCAAAAGATACGCAGTATTTT
d_call: NA; v_call: TRBV4-3; j_call: TRBJ2-7; clone_size: NA; cdr3_aa: CASSQLGTDMSYEQYF; cdr3_nt: TGCGCCAGCAGCCAGCTTGGGACTGACATGTCCTACGAGCAGTACTTC
d_call: TRBD1; v_call: TRBV4-1; j_call: TRBJ2-2; clone_size: NA; cdr3_aa: CASRGTGVRTGELFF; cdr3_nt: TGCGCCAGCAGGGGGACAGGGGTTCGGACCGGGGAGCTGTTTTTT
d_call: TRBD2; v_call: TRBV6-5; j_call: TRBJ2-1; clone_size: once; cdr3_aa: CASSYSSSGYNEQFF; cdr3_nt: TGTGCCAGCAGTTACTCTTCTAGCGGCTACAATGAGCAGTTCTTC
d_call: NA; v_call: TRBV7-2; j_call: TRBJ1-5; clone_size: few; cdr3_aa: CASSTGKGQPQHF; cdr3_nt: TGTGCCAGCAGTACAGGGAAGGGTCAGCCCCAGCATTTT
d_call: NA; v_call: TRBV7-6; j_call: TRBJ2-3; clone_size: NA; cdr3_aa: CASSLAGLSTDTQYF; cdr3_nt: TGTGCCAGCAGCTTAGCGGGACTTTCCACAGATACGCAGTATTTT
d_call: NA; v_call: TRBV7-9; j_call: TRBJ1-1; clone_size: NA; cdr3_aa: CASSLGGRTEAFF; cdr3_nt: TGTGCCAGCAGCTTAGGGGGCCGCACTGAAGCTTTCTTT
d_call: NA; v_call: TRBV24-1; j_call: TRBJ2-3; clone_size: NA; cdr3_aa: CATSDLRGGTDTQYF; cdr3_nt: TGTGCCACCAGTGATTTGCGCGGGGGCACAGATACGCAGTATTTT
d_call: TRBD1; v_call: TRBV6-6; j_call: TRBJ2-1; clone_size: NA; cdr3_aa: CASRTDRGSYNEQFF; cdr3_nt: TGTGCCAGCAGGACGGACAGGGGGAGTTACAATGAGCAGTTCTTC
d_call: NA; v_call: TRBV6-6; j_call: TRBJ1-5; clone_size: few; cdr3_aa: CASIRSWSSNQPQHF; cdr3_nt: TGTGCCAGCATACGCTCTTGGAGTAGCAATCAGCCCCAGCATTTT
d_call: NA; v_call: TRBV13; j_call: TRBJ1-2; clone_size: NA; cdr3_aa: CASSLGQGSHGYTF; cdr3_nt: TGTGCCAGCAGCTTAGGTCAGGGGTCACATGGCTACACCTTC
d_call: NA; v_call: TRBV21-1; j_call: TRBJ2-7; clone_size: once; cdr3_aa: CASSKQPGEQYF; cdr3_nt: TGTGCCAGCAGCAAACAACCAGGCGAGCAGTACTTC
d_call: NA; v_call: TRBV7-2; j_call: TRBJ2-2; clone_size: NA; cdr3_aa: CASSSRVTPGTGELFF; cdr3_nt: TGTGCCAGCAGCTCCCGGGTTACTCCTGGCACCGGGGAGCTGTTTTTT
d_call: NA; v_call: TRBV9; j_call: TRBJ2-7; clone_size: once; cdr3_aa: CASSAQGAYEQYF; cdr3_nt: TGTGCCAGCAGCGCGCAGGGTGCCTACGAGCAGTACTTC
d_call: NA; v_call: TRBV6-5; j_call: TRBJ1-6; clone_size: NA; cdr3_aa: CASSYSAGYNSPLHF; cdr3_nt: TGTGCCAGCAGTTACTCGGCGGGTTATAATTCACCCCTCCACTTT
d_call: NA; v_call: TRBV11-2; j_call: TRBJ2-3; clone_size: NA; cdr3_aa: CASSLQLHSTDTQYF; cdr3_nt: TGTGCCAGCAGCTTACAACTGCATAGCACAGATACGCAGTATTTT
d_call: TRBD2; v_call: TRBV6-6; j_call: TRBJ2-2; clone_size: NA; cdr3_aa: CATSYSGGGNTGELFF; cdr3_nt: TGTGCCACCAGTTACTCCGGGGGGGGGAACACCGGGGAGCTGTTTTTT
d_call: TRBD1; v_call: TRBV19; j_call: TRBJ1-5; clone_size: medium-sized; cdr3_aa: CASSGGQGGNQPQHF; cdr3_nt: TGTGCCAGTAGTGGGGGACAGGGAGGCAATCAGCCCCAGCATTTT
d_call: NA; v_call: TRBV5-4; j_call: TRBJ2-1; clone_size: NA; cdr3_aa: CASSLDQGPVYNEQFF; cdr3_nt: TGTGCCAGCAGCTTGGATCAGGGCCCGGTCTACAATGAGCAGTTCTTC
d_call: NA; v_call: TRBV6-1; j_call: TRBJ2-5; clone_size: NA; cdr3_aa: CASSERGGAKTQYF; cdr3_nt: TGTGCCAGCAGTGAAAGGGGGGGCGCAAAGACCCAGTACTTC
d_call: TRBD2; v_call: TRBV2; j_call: TRBJ2-5; clone_size: NA; cdr3_aa: CASNSGRAQETQYF; cdr3_nt: TGTGCCAGCAACAGCGGGAGGGCCCAAGAGACCCAGTACTTC
d_call: TRBD1; v_call: TRBV19; j_call: TRBJ1-1; clone_size: NA; cdr3_aa: CASSGGTGRNTEAFF; cdr3_nt: TGTGCCAGTAGTGGGGGGACAGGGCGGAACACTGAAGCTTTCTTT
d_call: TRBD2; v_call: TRBV7-6; j_call: TRBJ2-7; clone_size: NA; cdr3_aa: CASSPPGGISYEQYF; cdr3_nt: TGTGCCAGCAGCCCTCCGGGGGGGATCTCCTACGAGCAGTACTTC
d_call: TRBD1; v_call: TRBV6-5; j_call: TRBJ1-2; clone_size: NA; cdr3_aa: CASSYSGQGGGYGYTF; cdr3_nt: TGTGCCAGCAGTTACTCCGGACAGGGGGGTGGCTATGGCTACACCTTC
d_call: TRBD1; v_call: TRBV7-2; j_call: TRBJ2-7; clone_size: NA; cdr3_aa: CASSPGGLTYEQYF; cdr3_nt: TGTGCCAGCAGCCCAGGGGGCTTGACCTACGAGCAGTACTTC
d_call: TRBD1; v_call: TRBV6-5; j_call: TRBJ1-2; clone_size: NA; cdr3_aa: CASTYRGYGYTF; cdr3_nt: TGTGCCAGCACCTACAGGGGCTACGGCTACACCTTC
d_call: TRBD1; v_call: TRBV7-9; j_call: TRBJ2-7; clone_size: NA; cdr3_aa: CASSSRTGAAYEQYF; cdr3_nt: TGTGCCAGCAGCTCCCGGACAGGGGCAGCCTACGAGCAGTACTTC
d_call: NA; v_call: TRBV7-8; j_call: TRBJ2-7; clone_size: NA; cdr3_aa: CASSLQVIGTQEQYF; cdr3_nt: TGTGCCAGCAGCTTACAGGTGATAGGAACCCAAGAGCAGTACTTC
d_call: TRBD2; v_call: TRBV7-8; j_call: TRBJ2-7; clone_size: medium-sized; cdr3_aa: CASSLAGGTYEQYF; cdr3_nt: TGTGCCAGCAGCTTAGCCGGGGGGACCTACGAGCAGTACTTC
d_call: TRBD2; v_call: TRBV27; j_call: TRBJ2-3; clone_size: NA; cdr3_aa: CASRPAGTDTQYF; cdr3_nt: TGTGCCAGCAGGCCAGCGGGAACGGATACGCAGTATTTT
d_call: TRBD1; v_call: TRBV7-9; j_call: TRBJ2-5; clone_size: NA; cdr3_aa: CASSSTQLKGAETQYF; cdr3_nt: TGTGCCAGCAGCTCTACCCAGCTTAAGGGGGCAGAGACCCAGTACTTC
d_call: NA; v_call: TRBV15; j_call: TRBJ2-5; clone_size: NA; cdr3_aa: CATSIEDIKETQYF; cdr3_nt: TGTGCCACCAGCATTGAGGACATAAAAGAGACCCAGTACTTC
d_call: TRBD1; v_call: TRBV29-1; j_call: TRBJ1-1; clone_size: NA; cdr3_aa: CSAEKGGNAEAFF; cdr3_nt: TGCAGCGCCGAAAAAGGGGGCAACGCTGAAGCTTTCTTT
d_call: NA; v_call: TRBV12-3/TRBV12-4; j_call: TRBJ1-3; clone_size: NA; cdr3_aa: CASRRSGNTIYF; cdr3_nt: TGTGCCAGCAGGCGCTCTGGAAACACCATATATTTT
d_call: TRBD2; v_call: TRBV7-3; j_call: TRBJ2-7; clone_size: NA; cdr3_aa: CASSSGLAGVDEQYF; cdr3_nt: TGTGCCAGCAGCTCGGGACTAGCGGGAGTTGACGAGCAGTACTTC
d_call: NA; v_call: TRBV29-1; j_call: TRBJ1-5; clone_size: NA; cdr3_aa: CSVEGAQGGTAQHF; cdr3_nt: TGCAGCGTTGAAGGGGCCCAGGGTGGTACAGCCCAGCATTTT
d_call: TRBD2; v_call: TRBV11-3; j_call: TRBJ2-1; clone_size: NA; cdr3_aa: CASSPSGLTYNEQFF; cdr3_nt: TGTGCCAGCAGCCCTAGCGGGCTAACCTACAATGAGCAGTTCTTC
d_call: TRBD1; v_call: TRBV28; j_call: TRBJ2-7; clone_size: NA; cdr3_aa: CASSSGQGYEQYF; cdr3_nt: TGTGCCAGCAGCTCGGGACAGGGGTACGAGCAGTACTTC
d_call: TRBD1; v_call: TRBV5-1; j_call: TRBJ1-1; clone_size: few; cdr3_aa: CASSLGTPRQGKAFF; cdr3_nt: TGCGCCAGCAGCTTGGGGACCCCGAGACAGGGGAAAGCTTTCTTT
d_call: NA; v_call: TRBV4-1; j_call: TRBJ2-3; clone_size: NA; cdr3_aa: CASSPLALESTDTQYF; cdr3_nt: TGCGCCAGCAGCCCGTTAGCGTTGGAAAGCACAGATACGCAGTATTTT
d_call: TRBD2; v_call: TRBV14; j_call: TRBJ2-7; clone_size: NA; cdr3_aa: CASSQDSLAGAYEQYF; cdr3_nt: TGTGCCAGCAGCCAAGATTCACTAGCGGGAGCCTACGAGCAGTACTTC
d_call: NA; v_call: TRBV5-4; j_call: TRBJ2-4; clone_size: once; cdr3_aa: CASSPPGGGKNIQYF; cdr3_nt: TGTGCCAGCAGCCCACCTGGGGGAGGCAAAAACATTCAGTACTTC
d_call: NA; v_call: TRBV7-3; j_call: TRBJ2-3; clone_size: NA; cdr3_aa: CASSLTGTDTQYF; cdr3_nt: TGTGCCAGCAGCTTAACCGGGACAGATACGCAGTATTTT
d_call: NA; v_call: TRBV19; j_call: TRBJ1-1; clone_size: NA; cdr3_aa: CASSIDLYTEAFF; cdr3_nt: TGTGCCAGTAGTATAGATTTATACACTGAAGCTTTCTTT
d_call: TRBD1; v_call: TRBV7-9; j_call: TRBJ2-3; clone_size: NA; cdr3_aa: CASGQGASTDTQYF; cdr3_nt: TGTGCCAGCGGGCAGGGGGCGAGCACAGATACGCAGTATTTT
d_call: NA; v_call: TRBV5-1; j_call: TRBJ2-7; clone_size: NA; cdr3_aa: CASSLGQGGYEQYF; cdr3_nt: TGCGCCAGCAGCTTGGGGCAGGGAGGCTACGAGCAGTACTTC
d_call: TRBD2; v_call: TRBV6-1; j_call: TRBJ2-1; clone_size: NA; cdr3_aa: CASSDIAGSGGNEQFF; cdr3_nt: TGTGCCAGCAGTGATATAGCGGGGTCGGGCGGCAATGAGCAGTTCTTC
d_call: NA; v_call: TRBV5-1; j_call: TRBJ2-5; clone_size: NA; cdr3_aa: CASSLVQAQETQYF; cdr3_nt: TGCGCCAGCAGCTTGGTACAGGCCCAAGAGACCCAGTACTTC
d_call: NA; v_call: TRBV9; j_call: TRBJ2-5; clone_size: NA; cdr3_aa: CASSVDLQETQYF; cdr3_nt: TGTGCCAGCAGCGTAGACTTGCAAGAGACCCAGTACTTC
d_call: NA; v_call: TRBV6-6; j_call: TRBJ2-7; clone_size: NA; cdr3_aa: CASSRLRDTSSTYEQYF; cdr3_nt: TGTGCCAGCAGTCGTCTCCGGGACACCTCGTCCACCTACGAGCAGTACTTC